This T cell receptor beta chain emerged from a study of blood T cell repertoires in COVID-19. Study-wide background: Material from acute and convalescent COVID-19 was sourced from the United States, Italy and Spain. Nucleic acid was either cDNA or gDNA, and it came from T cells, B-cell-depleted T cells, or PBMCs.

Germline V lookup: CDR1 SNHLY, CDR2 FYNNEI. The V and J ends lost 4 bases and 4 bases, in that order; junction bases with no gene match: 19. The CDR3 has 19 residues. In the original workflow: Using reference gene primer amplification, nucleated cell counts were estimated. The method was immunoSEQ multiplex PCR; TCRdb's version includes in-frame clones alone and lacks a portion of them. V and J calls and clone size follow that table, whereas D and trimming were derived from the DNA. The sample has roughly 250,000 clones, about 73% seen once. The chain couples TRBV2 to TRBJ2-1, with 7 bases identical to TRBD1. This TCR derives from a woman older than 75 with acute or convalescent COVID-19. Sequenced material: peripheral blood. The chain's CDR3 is CASSAHFKDGTVNYNEQFF. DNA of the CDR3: TGTGCCAGCAGTGCTCACTTTAAGGACGGGACAGTCAATTACAATGAGCAGTTCTTC.